This entry describes one T cell receptor (beta chain). There is no known antigen for this receptor. Base qualities were left out, and no much larger clone turns up one base away. Graves' hyperthyroidism was defined as stable when no progression to ophthalmopathy occurred over 18 months of follow-up. The hyperthyroidism patients were between 18 and 65 years old and newly diagnosed, with a disease duration of less than 2 months. The study excluded patients with uncontrolled infections, other autoimmune diseases, pregnancy or lactation. Diagnoses were based on clinical symptoms, serum thyroxine and TRAb, thyroid ultrasound and orbital computed tomography. PBMCs were separated from over 9 ml of fresh peripheral blood using Ficoll-Paque density gradient centrifugation. Total RNA was extracted with Trizol reagent, and quality was checked on an Agilent 2100 Bioanalyzer. The TCR beta CDR3 regions were amplified from the RNA transcripts. The TCR CDR3 was subjected to a first round of RT-PCR using the HTBI primer set and the Qiagen OneStep RT-PCR kit. The libraries were constructed in a second round of multiplex PCR and then size-selected and purified. Libraries were sequenced paired-end with 100 bp reads on an Illumina HiSeq2000. On the authors' methods: SOAPnuke was used to process the raw data, throwing out any read that contained adapters or uncalled bases, had a mean Phred below 15, or lacked an exact constant-primer or identifier match. High-quality paired reads were merged with COPE v1.2.5, and unique nucleotide sequences were defined as clonotypes. Clonotypes were aligned to IMGT TRBV, TRBD and TRBJ reference segments using MiTCR v1.1. Only V-J combinations with frequency above 0.0001, covering about 99% of repertoires, were analysed. A TCS score was defined as the ratio between F50 (clonal expansion) and ExV (chaos), using BLOSUM62-based TCRdist between CDR3 peptides within each V-J. Welch's t-statistics and random forest reduced several hundred V-J features to 13, which were used in a naive Bayes classifier (R e1071). TCRdb redid the processing of the public reads, applying fastp at Q25 and MiXCR, and retained in-frame beta chains. Rows merge per CDR3 protein into single entries with the most common DNA and genes. These V and J calls derive from TCRdb rather than the authors' analysis. The sample contains 210,000 or so distinct CDR3 sequences, roughly 18% of them found a single time. The top ten hold roughly 53% of the sample.

These data come from a study of T cells in Graves' hyperthyroidism and ophthalmopathy (dated by TCRdb to about 2019). Looking at the study overall: Peripheral blood was collected at initial diagnosis, before any treatment. TCR V-J signatures able to tell the groups apart were searched for in a discovery cohort of some 100 patients, of whom 43 had Graves' ophthalmopathy and more than 55 had stable Graves' hyperthyroidism. Whether ophthalmopathy could be predicted prospectively was tested in an independent validation cohort made up of fewer than 20 hyperthyroidism patients plus 17 patients who later progressed to ophthalmopathy. After blood sampling, hyperthyroidism patients were treated with methimazole at a starting dose of 30 mg daily, and ophthalmopathy patients were treated with high-dose intravenous methylprednisolone. In roughly six Graves' hyperthyroidism patients, the study also compared T-cell repertoires from thyroid tissue with T-cell repertoires from blood. The roughly 91 discovery patients were randomly divided into training and test sets at a 7:3 ratio. The paper reports TCR Vbeta CDR3 sequencing of some 140 peripheral blood samples: around 45 ophthalmopathy, around 80 hyperthyroidism and approximately 17 progressor patients.

The investigation overall reported the following: Most expanded thyroid clonotypes (frequency above 0.001) were also detected in blood, suggesting blood repertoires may reflect thyroid immune responses. A model built on a 13 V-J signature distinguished ophthalmopathy from stable hyperthyroidism, reaching roughly 88% sensitivity and 81.08% specificity in cross-validation and 80%/75% in testing. Sample size was not statistically predetermined, and blinding of investigators to group allocation was not performed. In validation, the model predicted progression to ophthalmopathy with over 60% sensitivity and approximately 78% specificity, a median of 6.5 months before onset.

The sample consisted of blood. The receptor's source is a man in his fifties with Graves' hyperthyroidism.

The bases are TGTGCCAGCAGCCCGATGGGGGAGTACAATGAGCAGTTCTTC. It is translated as CASSPMGEYNEQFF. The sequence joins TRBV7-6 to TRBJ2-1; the D gene may be TRBD1 or TRBD2, since each aligns over 5 bases. From its cysteine to its phenylalanine, the CDR3 spans 14 amino acids. Of the read, only the CDR3 DNA is kept; its 42 bases are in frame from base 1. The germline V gene yields SGHVS for CDR1 and FNYEAQ for CDR2. Between the V and J ends, shortened by 5 bases and 4 bases respectively, the junction contains 12 bases.